This T cell receptor (beta chain) derives from a study of shared clonotypes between healthy human individuals. The sequenced material, unsorted PBMC DNA, was run on ten immunoSEQ deep assay plates. Repertoires were generated with immunoSEQ multiplex PCR, while TCRdb's copy carries only in-frame clones and drops some. The sample holds approximately 500,000 clones, 60% to 85% seen once. The CDR3 runs to 17 residues. Per the germline V gene, CDR1 is SGHRS and CDR2 is YFSETQ. The V and J ends lost 3 bases and 3 bases respectively, with 21 bases between them. This clone was counted at least ten times. The rearrangement uses TRBV5-1 and TRBJ2-5; D not certain. The origin of this receptor is a woman in her 40s in good health. Some clones in this sample may be carry-over from other donors' samples. The sample comprised PBMCs. This CDR3 reads CASSSVPWVGREETQYF. The CDR3 coding sequence is TGCGCCAGCAGCTCGGTGCCGTGGGTGGGAAGGGAAGAGACCCAGTACTTC.